The source of this T cell receptor (beta chain) is a study of identical twins (dated by TCRdb to about 2016). For the study in its entirety: TCR alpha and beta repertoires from monozygotic twins, unrelated adults of various ages and cord blood were deep-sequenced to test whether fetal clonotypes persist. Replicate twin experiments were performed at different times using different library preparation protocols to rule out contamination.

The sample holds a few counts of this clonotype. Its specific antigen is unknown. Base qualities are not recorded, but no much larger clone differs from it by a single base. Every donor was a healthy Caucasian. The twin cohort consisted of three pairs of female monozygotic twins, all aged 18 to 29 years. Peripheral blood mononuclear cells were used as the source from which RNA for TCR libraries was isolated. The investigation overall reported the following: In monozygotic twins, out-of-frame TCR alpha sharing was systematically underestimated by recombination models, although the models agreed with sharing between unrelated individuals. Because the same donors could not be followed over many years, the conclusions depended on cross-sectional statistical analysis. Fewer insertions were carried by abundant cord blood beta clonotypes, a similar but weaker trend appeared in young adult naive repertoires, and no such trend appeared in memory repertoires. Excess twin sharing in beta out-of-frame sequences was weaker because fewer shared sequences lowered the signal-to-noise ratio. Compared with coincidental sharing between unrelated individuals, an excess of low generation-probability sequences was observed among out-of-frame TCR alpha sequences shared between twins. Invariant T cells such as MAIT and iNKT could partly confound zero-insertion analyses, though diverse VJ usage argued against this for most clonotypes.

Library generation was performed with 5' RACE. Sequencing relied on an Illumina HiSeq 2000. A universal primer binding site was added through template switching, and the final cDNA carried a unique molecular identifier so that TCR cDNA molecules could be counted accurately. Specific primers in the conserved constant-segment region were used to synthesize first-strand cDNA for TCR alpha and beta chains. Each cDNA library was double barcoded, with a SMART-Mk sample barcode plus Illumina barcodes, to control for contamination. TruSeq adapter sequences and Illumina sample barcodes were added in two successive PCR steps. Sequencing of the TCR alpha and beta cDNA libraries was done on the Illumina HiSeq platform using custom primers. The authors' pipeline ran thus. MiGEC processed the raw reads to extract unique molecular identifiers, while MiXCR was used to determine the CDR3 positions. For each individual, recombination models were inferred using an EM algorithm with the repgenHMM and IGoR tools. Shared clonotypes were analyzed with the tcR package in R, and sharing was normalized by the product of cloneset sizes. To study raw recombination without the effects of thymic and clonal selection, out-of-frame nonproductive sequences were analyzed. In-frame beta chains were kept once TCRdb had trimmed the public reads at Q25 with fastp and called clones with MiXCR. Rows matching on CDR3 protein sequence are summarized as one entry with the most common DNA and genes. TCRdb's processing, not the authors' own work, is the source of the V and J calls. For this sample there are 500,000 to 700,000 distinct CDR3 sequences; roughly 7.1% appear just once. The ten largest clones represent 1.6% of the sample.

The CDR3 spans 15 residues, from the cysteine through the phenylalanine. Only the CDR3 region is kept as DNA, spanning 45 bases read in frame from base 1. Sequences SGDLS (CDR1) and YYNGEE (CDR2) are obtained from the germline V gene. The V and J ends are trimmed by 0 bases and 1 base, leaving 10 bases between them. These data were likewise used in another study, on yellow fever vaccine responses in identical twins. The second paper further reports: According to the authors, the vaccine-induced T cell response in identical twins seemed to be partly convergent and partly specific to each individual. Focusing on identical twins, the study followed the T cell clones that responded to the vaccine, and did so with precision.

Sequencing was performed on PBMCs. The clonotype originates from a woman aged 18 to 35 in good health. In this chain, TRBV9 is recombined with TRBJ1-1, and TRBD1 may be the D gene, going by 5 matching bases. In nucleotide form, the sequence is TGTGCCAGCAGCGTAGGGAGGACAAGGAACACTGAAGCTTTCTTT. This is translated as CASSVGRTRNTEAFF.